The rows below give T cell receptor beta chains drawn from one sample of a study of T cell repertoires in cytomegalovirus infection. Via MiXCR, TCRdb re-called the reads, giving one row per CDR3 protein. The sample holds about 700,000 distinct CDR3 sequences, roughly a third seen once. No antigen is known for these receptors. The material sequenced was cultured PBMCs, taken from culture after CMV antigen stimulation. These receptors were taken from a human donor in good health (CMV status not recorded). Some clones in this sample may be carry-over from other donors' samples. The CDR3 runs from the conserved cysteine through the conserved F or W. The D gene is left open where the match is weak. Some rows mark clone size as missing; the rest say once, few, many or name a class of expanded clone.

>TRBJ1-5|TRBV24-1|.|.
TGTGCCACCAGCCCCACACAGGGCGGGCATCAGCCCCAGCATTTT
CATSPTQGGHQPQHF
>TRBJ2-1|TRBV7-9|few|.
TGTGCCAGCAGGGCTCCGGGAATCGGGTACAATGAGCAGTTCTTC
CASRAPGIGYNEQFF
>TRBJ1-4|TRBV7-2|many|.
TGTGCCAGCAGCTTATCTGACAAAAAACTGTTTTTT
CASSLSDKKLFF
>TRBJ2-1|TRBV27|.|.
TGTGCCAGCAGCATTAGGACGGGGACTCGCCTATCTACCTACAATGAGCAGTTCTTC
CASSIRTGTRLSTYNEQFF
>TRBJ1-2|TRBV7-9|few|.
TGTGCCAGCAGCTTGCAACTCGGAGGGGCCTATGGCTACACCTTC
CASSLQLGGAYGYTF
>TRBJ1-2|TRBV10-3|few|.
TGTGCCATCAGTGACAGTAGTGGCTATGGCTACACCTTC
CAISDSSGYGYTF
>TRBJ2-3|TRBV7-2|few|.
TGTGCCAGCAGCTTAGTTGGGGGGGCGGCGGCGCAGTATTTT
CASSLVGGAAAQYF
>TRBJ2-1|TRBV6-6|.|TRBD2
TGTGCCAGCAGTTACGCGACTAGCGGGAGTCTCAATGGGCAGTTCTTC
CASSYATSGSLNGQFF
>TRBJ2-3|TRBV5-4|few|.
TGTGCCAGCAGCTTGCCAGCTAGCACAGATACGCAGTATTTT
CASSLPASTDTQYF
>TRBJ2-7|TRBV7-2|many|.
TGTGCCAGCAGACCGAGGACTACCTCCTACGAGCAGTACTTC
CASRPRTTSYEQYF
>TRBJ2-3|TRBV6-2/TRBV6-3|.|.
TGTGCCAGCAGTTACTCGGCTCCCCCCTTGACAGATACGCAGTATTTT
CASSYSAPPLTDTQYF
>TRBJ2-5|TRBV7-9|.|.
TGTGCCAGCAGCTTGGGGAGAACCGGAGAGACCCAGTACTTC
CASSLGRTGETQYF
>TRBJ2-6|TRBV4-2|.|.
TGTGCCAGCAGCCCTCGGGACCGTTCTGGGGCCAACGTCCTGACTTTC
CASSPRDRSGANVLTF
>TRBJ2-3|TRBV10-3|few|TRBD2
TGTGCCATCAGTGATTGGAGTAGCGGGGTCACAGATACGCAGTATTTT
CAISDWSSGVTDTQYF
>TRBJ2-1|TRBV2|few|TRBD2
TGTGCCAGCAGTGAAACGGGACTAGCCGAGAATGAGCAGTTCTTC
CASSETGLAENEQFF
>TRBJ2-1|TRBV11-2|.|.
TGTGCCAGCAGCTTAGACAGGCTTAGCTCCTACAATGAGCAGTTCTTC
CASSLDRLSSYNEQFF
>TRBJ2-3|TRBV19|few|TRBD1
TGTGCCAGTAGCAGCCTCCGCGCGGACAGGGTCGCAGATACGCAGTATTTT
CASSSLRADRVADTQYF
>TRBJ2-5|TRBV7-4|few|.
TGTGCCAGCAGCTTTTCAGGGTCTGAGGAGACCCAGTACTTC
CASSFSGSEETQYF
>TRBJ2-7|TRBV7-2|many|.
TGTGCCAGCAGCCAACGGGGCTACGAGCAGTACTTC
CASSQRGYEQYF
>TRBJ1-2|TRBV6-1|.|.
TGTGCCAGCAGAACCCAGGAGGGTAACTATGGCTACACCTTC
CASRTQEGNYGYTF
>TRBJ2-3|TRBV7-2|many|.
TGTGCCAGCAGCTTATTAGGTCGTTACGGGGGCACAGATACGCAGTATTTT
CASSLLGRYGGTDTQYF
>TRBJ1-2|TRBV27|.|.
TGTGCCAGCAGGGCTGGGACGTTCTATGGCTACACCTTC
CASRAGTFYGYTF
>TRBJ1-5|TRBV12-3/TRBV12-4|.|.
TGTGCCAGCAGTTTACAAGTGATTCAGCCCCAGCATTTT
CASSLQVIQPQHF
>TRBJ1-1|TRBV7-8|.|.
TGTGCCAGCAGCTTGGCGAGCGGGACTGAAGCTTTCTTT
CASSLASGTEAFF
>TRBJ1-1|TRBV19|few|.
TGTGCCAGTAGTATATCCCTGACTTGGAGGGGCACTGAAGCTTTCTTT
CASSISLTWRGTEAFF
>TRBJ1-2|TRBV20-1|.|TRBD1
TGCAGTGCTACGTCAGGGGGGCGGGATGGCTACACCTTC
CSATSGGRDGYTF
>TRBJ2-5|TRBV7-2|few|.
TGTGCCAGCAGCTTTGCCTTGACGGAGACCCAGTACTTC
CASSFALTETQYF
>TRBJ2-5|TRBV27|few|.
TGTGCCAGCAGCTCGGAGGGTATGGAAGAGACCCAGTACTTC
CASSSEGMEETQYF
>TRBJ1-5|TRBV19|.|.
TGTGCCAGTAGGTTGGGCAACCACCATAGCAATCAGCCCCAGCATTTT
CASRLGNHHSNQPQHF
>TRBJ2-5|TRBV7-2|few|.
TGTGCCAGCAGCTATTACGGCTACCAAGAGACCCAGTACTTC
CASSYYGYQETQYF